This record concerns one TCR beta chain sequence. Germline lookup yields CDR1 DFQATT and CDR2 SNEGSKA (reference sequence). Between the trimmed V and J ends, which lost 0 bases and 6 bases, there was a span of 21 bases. This CDR3 region has 16 residues. The authors reverse transcribed roughly 0.5 to 1 ug RNA with random hexamers. MiXCR was run by TCRdb on the immunoSEQ multiplex PCR reads, yielding one entry per CDR3 protein. The data show about 200,000 distinct CDR3 sequences, around 93% seen once. This record comes from a study of CD8 T cells in Susac syndrome. The V gene is TRBV20-1, the J gene TRBJ2-7; D uncertain. Sequenced input: CD4+ T cells from PBMCs. This TCR was recovered from a human donor with multiple sclerosis. CDR3 loop: CSARDRAGRVVGEQYF. CDR3 sequence (DNA): TGCAGTGCTAGAGATAGGGCTGGCCGCGTGGTCGGCGAGCAGTACTTC.